This TCR beta chain was identified during a study of long-term antiretroviral therapy in people with HIV. Study-level points and caveats: In the period from the mid-2000s to the late 2010s, blood was collected, possibly under older ART regimens. An increase in diversity followed ART, yet levels stayed below transplant donor controls.

Including both end residues, the CDR3 is 15 amino acids long. Germline-derived CDR1 and CDR2 are KGHSH and LQKENI. Concerning this clone itself: Antigen specificity is unknown. Because the CDR3's place on the DNA is in doubt, the DNA is left out and the CDR3 is given as listed by TCRdb.

It was version v3.0 of the immunoSEQ assay that was run at survey level. TCRdb's table, derived via immunoSEQ multiplex PCR, lists solely in-frame clones and lacks some. The sample carries 20,000 to 25,000 clones, 76% recorded once. The starting material was unsorted PBMCs, obtained around 1.8 years before starting antiretroviral therapy. This chain joins TRBV18 and TRBJ1-2. This receptor was identified in a woman in her forties with HIV. The CDR3 region is CASSPFGAAGYGYTF.